A single sample gave rise to the 24 T cell receptor beta chains below, sequenced in a study of shared clonotypes between healthy human individuals. TCRdb keeps only in-frame clones here, not all; method: immunoSEQ multiplex PCR. The profile shows some 580,000 clones, approximately 97% of them singletons. The sample consisted of naive CD4+ T cells sorted from blood. Documented subset: CD45RA+ positively selected. Receptors were obtained from a woman in her twenties or thirties in good health.

The chain carries TRBV14 and TRBJ2-1, with D unresolved. The CDR3 is 15 residues long. The germline CDR1 and CDR2 sequences are SGHDN and FVKESK. The ends were cut back, 2 bases at V and 0 bases at J, with 8 bases in the middle. The CDR3 is CASSQQMSSYNEQFF. CDR3 sequence (DNA): TGTGCCAGCAGCCAACAGATGAGCTCCTACAATGAGCAGTTCTTC.

V and J are TRBV19 and TRBJ1-1, with D hard to call. Germline V gene lookup returns CDR1 LNHDA and CDR2 SQIVND (reference sequence). With 4 bases removed from V and 5 bases from J, the gap between germline ends came to 11 bases. The CDR3 length is 13 residues. This CDR3 is CASSNSPRTEAFF. The CDR3 DNA reads as TGTGCCAGTAGTAATTCCCCTAGGACTGAAGCTTTCTTT.

This chain joins TRBV7-2 and TRBJ2-1; D gene uncertain. The V gene lost 1 base and the J gene lost 4 bases, with 11 bases spanning the gap. This CDR3 is 15 amino acids long. Germline V gene sequence: CDR1 SGHTA, CDR2 FQGNSA. CDR3 in amino acids: CASSLGSVPYNEQFF. In DNA form, the CDR3 reads TGTGCCAGCAGCTTAGGGAGCGTCCCATACAATGAGCAGTTCTTC.

This chain joins TRBV9 and TRBJ2-7, with D perhaps given as TRBD1 or TRBD2 (5 bases each). The ends were cut back, 0 bases at V and 2 bases at J, with 9 bases in the middle. Germline CDR1 is SGDLS and CDR2 is YYNGEE. This CDR3 has 14 residues. The CDR3 protein is CASSVDLGAYEQYF. CDR3 DNA sequence: TGTGCCAGCAGCGTAGACCTGGGGGCCTACGAGCAGTACTTC. The variable domain in full, with the rest retrieved from reference TRBV9 and TRBJ2-7, is DSGVTQTPKHLITATGQRVTLRCSPRSGDLSVYWYQQSLDQGLQFLIQYYNGEERAKGNILERFSAQQFPDLHSELNLSSLELGDSALYFCASSVDLGAYEQYFGPGTRLTVT.

The chain is built from TRBV5-1 and TRBJ1-3; no clear D. Germline V gene data show CDR1 as SGHRS and CDR2 as YFSETQ. This CDR3 comprises 16 residues. Trimming left V 4 bases short and J 0 bases short, with 14 bases between. The CDR3 nucleotides are TGCGCCAGCAGCCCCTCCGCGAAGAACTCTGGAAACACCATATATTTT. As protein: CASSPSAKNSGNTIYF.

This chain joins TRBV19 and TRBJ2-2; D is possibly TRBD1 (6 bases). The CDR3 spans 14 residues. Germline lookup yields CDR1 LNHDA and CDR2 SQIVND (reference sequence). V lost 7 bases and J 2 bases, leaving 11 bases between the germline ends. The CDR3 here is CASMFRGNTGELFF. The CDR3 DNA reads TGTGCCAGTATGTTCAGGGGAAACACCGGGGAGCTGTTTTTT.

The chain couples TRBV19 to TRBJ1-1, with D perhaps TRBD1 (5 bases). The germline CDR1 and CDR2 sequences are LNHDA and SQIVND (reference sequence). The CDR3 is 15 amino acids. Trimming left V 9 bases short and J 6 bases short, with 23 bases between. This chain's CDR3 is CASTYGALSSSEAFF. The CDR3 DNA is TGTGCCAGCACCTATGGGGCCCTGAGTTCGTCTGAAGCTTTCTTT.

The rearrangement joins TRBV4-1 to TRBJ1-5; D remains ambiguous. The CDR3 extends over 15 amino acids. CDR1 MGHRA and CDR2 YSYEKL come from the germline V gene. V lost 1 base to trimming and J lost 6 bases, with 13 bases between them. The CDR3 DNA reads TGCGCCAGCAGCCAAGCCGGCACACGGGGTCAGCCCCAGCATTTT. It yields the protein CASSQAGTRGQPQHF.

The chain carries TRBV7-6 and TRBJ1-3; tentative D call: TRBD1 (5 bases). This CDR3 spans 16 amino acids. Deletions cut 0 bases from V and 0 bases from J, with 9 bases between. Germline-derived CDR1 and CDR2 are SGHVS and FNYEAQ. The CDR3 nucleotides are TGTGCCAGCAGCTTAGCACCAGGGAGCTCTGGAAACACCATATATTTT. This sequence encodes CASSLAPGSSGNTIYF.

V usage is TRBV27 and J usage is TRBJ2-2; D is uncertain. In germline, CDR1 is MNHEY, CDR2 SMNVEV (reference sequence). The ends were cut back, 0 bases at V and 7 bases at J, with 9 bases in the middle. This CDR3 contains 14 residues. The CDR3, as DNA: TGTGCCAGCAGTTTATCTCCAATGGACGGGGAGCTGTTTTTT. This encodes CASSLSPMDGELFF.

This chain uses TRBV6-5 with TRBJ2-7; 7 bases align to TRBD2. J was trimmed by 2 bases and V by 9 bases; bases with no gene match: 7. This CDR3 has 13 amino acids. In germline, CDR1 is MNHEY, CDR2 SVGAGI. The CDR3 is CASTSAGTYEQYF. The CDR3, as DNA: TGTGCCAGTACATCAGCGGGAACCTACGAGCAGTACTTC.

J is TRBJ2-3 and V is TRBV6-6; the match to TRBD2 covers 7 bases. Germline V gives CDR1 MNHNY, CDR2 SVGAGI (reference sequence). Losses at the gene ends were 11 bases for V and 4 bases for J; bases not matched to a gene: 15. The CDR3 runs 15 residues. The CDR3 spells CAVHPSGGSPDTQYF. The CDR3 region has the DNA TGTGCCGTACACCCGAGTGGCGGGAGCCCAGATACGCAGTATTTT.

The chain couples TRBV6-1 to TRBJ2-1; no clear D gene. The V gene's germline CDR1 is MNHNS and CDR2 SASEGT. The CDR3 runs 15 residues. V was cut by 2 bases and J by 1 base, with 9 bases left in between. CDR3 nucleotides: TGTGCCAGCAGTGAAATTATAGGTTCCTACAATGAGCAGTTCTTC. The encoded protein is CASSEIIGSYNEQFF.

This clone was counted a single time. The gene calls are TRBV28 and TRBJ2-1; 12 bases fit TRBD2. CDR3 size: 17 residues. V gave up 3 bases and J gave up 9 bases; unmatched junction bases: 12. Germline V gives CDR1 MDHEN, CDR2 SYDVKM. The CDR3 DNA reads as TGTGCCAGCAGTTTTTGGTCTAGCGGGAGGGGCCAAGGTGAGCAGTTCTTC. It translates to CASSFWSSGRGQGEQFF.

This clone came up once. The chain links TRBV5-4 to TRBJ2-7; TRBD1 agrees at 9 bases. V lost 2 bases, J lost 4 bases, and 7 bases stayed unmatched. Per germline, CDR1 SGHNT and CDR2 YYREEE (reference sequence). The CDR3 is 15 amino acids. CDR3 protein: CASSLDRDRVYEQYF. The CDR3 bases are TGTGCCAGCAGCTTAGACCGGGACAGGGTGTACGAGCAGTACTTC.

This chain connects TRBV28 to TRBJ1-4, with 11 bases lining up with TRBD1. V lost 6 bases, J lost 8 bases, and 8 bases stayed unmatched. This CDR3 comprises 15 residues. Germline lookup yields CDR1 MDHEN and CDR2 SYDVKM. In DNA form, the CDR3 reads TGTGCCAGCAGCCTCCCCGGGACAGGGGGGGAAAAACTGTTTTTT. Amino acids: CASSLPGTGGEKLFF.

This clone was recorded a few times. Within the sample, other DNA sequences also encode this same CDR3. This chain uses TRBV28 with TRBJ2-7; TRBD2 agrees at 13 bases. This CDR3 spans 15 amino acids. The V gene's germline CDR1 is MDHEN and CDR2 SYDVKM. J was trimmed by 2 bases and V by 5 bases; bases with no gene match: 3. CDR3 residues: CASSPGTSGTYEQYF. As DNA, the CDR3 is TGTGCCAGCAGTCCCGGGACTAGCGGGACCTACGAGCAGTACTTC. Supplemented by reference TRBV28 and TRBJ2-7, the full variable domain reads DVKVTQSSRYLVKRTGEKVFLECVQDMDHENMFWYRQDPGLGLRLIYFSYDVKMKEKGDIPEGYSVSREKKERFSLILESASTNQTSMYLCASSPGTSGTYEQYFGPGTRLTVT.

The chain employs TRBV11-2 and TRBJ2-5; D unclear. V lost 3 bases and J 2 bases, leaving 7 bases between the germline ends. Looked up from germline, CDR1 is SGHAT and CDR2 is FQNNGV. The CDR3 spans 13 residues. The CDR3 is CASSFALQETQYF. CDR3 nucleotides: TGTGCCAGCAGCTTCGCACTGCAAGAGACCCAGTACTTC.

This sequence joins TRBV18 and TRBJ2-1; TRBD1 aligns across 8 bases. Germline V gives CDR1 KGHSH, CDR2 LQKENI. The CDR3 contains 14 residues. V lost 3 bases to trimming and J lost 5 bases; unmatched junction nucleotides: 3. The CDR3 sequence: CASSPLTGDNEQFF. DNA of the CDR3: TGTGCCAGCTCACCCTTGACAGGGGACAATGAGCAGTTCTTC. The complete variable domain, with remaining parts taken from reference TRBV18 and TRBJ2-1, reads NAGVMQNPRHLVRRRGQEARLRCSPMKGHSHVYWYRQLPEEGLKFMVYLQKENIIDESGMPKERFSAEFPKEGPSILRIQQVVRGDSAAYFCASSPLTGDNEQFFGPGTRLTVL.

The chain is built from TRBV2 and TRBJ2-3; 9 bases are a match to TRBD2. The germline CDR1 and CDR2 sequences are SNHLY and FYNNEI. The CDR3 consists of 15 residues. V was clipped by 6 bases and J by 6 bases; unmatched bases: 10. CDR3 loop: CASSPNSGRGDTQYF. CDR3 in DNA: TGTGCCAGCAGCCCCAATAGCGGGAGAGGTGATACGCAGTATTTT.

This chain uses TRBV6-1 with TRBJ2-1, with 8 bases that match TRBD2. The V gene's germline CDR1 is MNHNS and CDR2 SASEGT. V shed 6 bases and J 5 bases; nucleotides not matched to a gene: 9. This CDR3 spans 15 amino acids. CDR3 in DNA: TGTGCCAGCAGCGGGGGGGACTGGACTAACAATGAGCAGTTCTTC. Translating gives CASSGGDWTNNEQFF.

This chain joins TRBV2 and TRBJ1-6; the D gene is possibly TRBD1 (5 bases). The V gene's germline CDR1 is SNHLY and CDR2 FYNNEI. The CDR3 runs to 12 residues. V lost 3 bases to trimming and J lost 15 bases, with 12 bases between them. CDR3 sequence (DNA): TGTGCCAGCAGTGATGAGGGGCAGGGCCTCCACTTT. Translating it yields CASSDEGQGLHF.

The chain carries TRBV10-1 and TRBJ1-1; D is ambiguous. Trimming took 3 bases from V and 4 from J, leaving 12 bases between them. Germline V lookup: CDR1 WNHNN, CDR2 SYGVQD (reference sequence). The CDR3 has 14 residues. This CDR3 is CASSESGSITEAFF. The CDR3 DNA sequence: TGCGCCAGCAGTGAATCGGGGTCCATCACTGAAGCTTTCTTT.

Written as DNA, the CDR3 is TGCGCCAGCAGCTTGTTACCCATGTTGGGAGGGCAAGAGACCCAGTACTTC. It translates to CASSLLPMLGGQETQYF. This chain links TRBV5-1 with TRBJ2-5; TRBD2 agrees at 7 bases. CDR3 length equals 17 residues. Germline CDR1 SGHRS, CDR2 YFSETQ. With V trimmed by 1 base and J by 2 bases, 11 bases remained unmatched. The full variable domain, in which reference TRBV5-1 and TRBJ2-5 provide the parts outside the CDR3, is KAGVTQTPRYLIKTRGQQVTLSCSPISGHRSVSWYQQTPGQGLQFLFEYFSETQRNKGNFPGRFSGRQFSNSRSEMNVSTLELGDSALYLCASSLLPMLGGQETQYFGPGTRLLVL.